This T cell receptor beta chain originates from a study of cytomegalovirus exposure and HLA in healthy donors. Study-level points and caveats: Some public TCRs appeared in many individuals, while most sequences were rare. Investigators reported about 160 TCR beta chains as tied to cytomegalovirus. The authors confirmed in vitro that a few CMV-associated chains were specific for CMV antigens.

This CDR3 contains 16 residues. J gave up 4 bases and V 4 bases, and 6 bases lay outside the gene matches. Germline V CDR1 and CDR2: SGHNT, YENEEA. Repertoires were generated with immunoSEQ multiplex PCR, while TCRdb's copy carries only in-frame clones and drops some. The data hold about 56,000 clones, with 93% observed a single time. As for this clone: Antigen: not known.

The sequence derives from a woman aged 18-29 years in good health and CMV-seropositive. The chain is built from TRBV11-3 and TRBJ2-5; 13 nucleotides agree with TRBD2. Sequenced: PBMCs. CDR3 sequence reads: CASSSRGTSGAETQYF. The CDR3 bases are TGTGCCAGCAGCTCACGAGGGACTAGCGGGGCAGAGACCCAGTACTTC.